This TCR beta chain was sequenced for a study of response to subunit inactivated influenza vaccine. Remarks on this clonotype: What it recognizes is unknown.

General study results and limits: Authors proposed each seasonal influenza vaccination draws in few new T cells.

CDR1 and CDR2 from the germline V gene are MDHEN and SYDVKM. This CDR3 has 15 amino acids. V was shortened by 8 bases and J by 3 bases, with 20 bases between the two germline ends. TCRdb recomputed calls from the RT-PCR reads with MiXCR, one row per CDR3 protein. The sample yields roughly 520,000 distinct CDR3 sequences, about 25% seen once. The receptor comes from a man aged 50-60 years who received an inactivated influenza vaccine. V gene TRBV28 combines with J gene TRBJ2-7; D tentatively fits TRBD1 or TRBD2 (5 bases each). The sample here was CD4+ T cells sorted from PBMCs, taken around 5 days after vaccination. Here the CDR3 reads CASRMLGPRVYEQYF. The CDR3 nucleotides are TGTGCCAGCCGGATGTTGGGACCGCGGGTCTACGAGCAGTACTTC.